One and the same sample provided the 15 T cell receptor beta chains below, sequenced in a study of Ad26.COV2.S vaccination and SARS-CoV-2 variants. TCRdb keeps only in-frame clones here, not all; method: immunoSEQ multiplex PCR. The sample has about 440,000 clones, 90% seen once. Described treatment: over 15 received Ad26.COV2.S at low or high dose, single or two shots; several received placebo; per-sample allocation not given. Specimen acquisition occurred on day 63 following the initial vaccine or placebo injection. Sequencing was performed on peripheral blood, taken in a trial of Ad26.COV2.S vaccine versus placebo. Every receptor here comes from a person between 18 and 60 years old who received the Ad26.COV2.S COVID-19 vaccine or a placebo.

The gene calls are TRBV6-5 and TRBJ1-6; D is possibly TRBD1 (6 bases). The CDR3 is 15 amino acids. With 6 bases removed from V and 3 bases from J, the gap between germline ends came to 12 bases. The germline V gene encodes CDR1 MNHEY and CDR2 SVGAGI. This CDR3 reads CASSPGTSYNSPLHF. The CDR3 DNA follows: TGTGCCAGCAGCCCCGGGACAAGCTATAATTCACCCCTCCACTTT.

The chain couples TRBV6-2 or TRBV6-3 to TRBJ2-7, with 7 bases lining up with TRBD1. Germline lookup yields CDR1 MNHEY and CDR2 SVGEGT. The V segment lost 5 bases and the J segment 2 bases; nucleotides outside the gene matches: 6. The CDR3 has 14 amino acids. CDR3 bases: TGTGCCAGCAGTCGGACAGGCTTGGCCTACGAGCAGTACTTC. This gives the protein CASSRTGLAYEQYF.

This sequence joins TRBV19 and TRBJ2-1, with 11 bases matching TRBD2. The V and J ends lost 4 bases and 8 bases, in that order; junction bases with no gene match: 4. This CDR3 region has 14 residues. CDR1 LNHDA and CDR2 SQIVND come from the germline V gene (reference sequence). CDR3 bases: TGTGCCAGTAGTAATAGCGGGAGGGGGGATGAGCAGTTCTTC. Protein: CASSNSGRGDEQFF.

The chain uses TRBV5-4 and TRBJ2-7, with D possibly being TRBD2 (5 bases). Trimming removed 3 bases from V and 4 bases from J, with 11 bases in between. CDR1 and CDR2 from the germline V gene are SGHNT and YYREEE (reference sequence). The CDR3 covers 13 residues. The CDR3 DNA sequence: TGTGCCAGCAGCTCCTCAGAGGGATACGAGCAGTACTTC. It yields the protein CASSSSEGYEQYF.

The J gene is TRBJ2-3, the V gene TRBV4-3; TRBD1 agrees at 7 bases. With V trimmed by 4 bases and J by 7 bases, 11 bases remained unmatched. The CDR3 length is 15 residues. Germline CDR1 LGHNA, CDR2 YSLEER. CDR3 residues: CASSPGQGVRYTQYF. CDR3 bases: TGCGCCAGCAGCCCCGGGCAGGGGGTCAGGTATACGCAGTATTTT.

The rearrangement joins TRBV6-2 or TRBV6-3 to TRBJ2-3; tentative D call: TRBD2 (6 bases). Germline CDR1 is MNHEY and CDR2 is SVGEGT. The V gene lost 3 bases and the J gene lost 2 bases, with 18 bases spanning the gap. This CDR3 has 17 amino acids. The CDR3 coding sequence is TGTGCCAGCAGTTATTCTACCCCCGGGAGCTACACAGATACGCAGTATTTT. Translation gives CASSYSTPGSYTDTQYF.

This sequence joins TRBV10-3 and TRBJ2-3; no reliable D call. Germline assignment: CDR1 ENHRY and CDR2 SYGVKD. V was pared by 2 bases and J by 3 bases, with 0 bases between. This CDR3 region has 11 residues. The CDR3 spells CAISETDTQYF. CDR3 nucleotides: TGTGCCATCAGTGAGACAGATACGCAGTATTTT.

The chain is built from TRBV5-4 and TRBJ2-1; TRBD2 matches 12 bases. The CDR3 runs 16 residues. The germline V gene has CDR1 SGHNT and CDR2 YYREEE (reference sequence). After removal of 4 bases from V and 8 bases from J, the junction contained 10 bases not matched to a gene. The CDR3 nucleotides are TGTGCCAGCAGCCCGTCGACTAGCGGGAGTCAAGATGAGCAGTTCTTC. This gives the protein CASSPSTSGSQDEQFF.

In its sample, this clone was seen a few times. As DNA, the CDR3 is TGTGCCAGCAGCTTGATCGGGCACGACTACGAGCAGTACTTC. Protein product: CASSLIGHDYEQYF. The rearrangement links TRBV11-2 to TRBJ2-7; D uncertain. This CDR3 is built from 14 residues. Between the trimmed V and J ends, which lost 3 bases and 3 bases, there was a span of 12 bases. Germline V lookup: CDR1 SGHAT, CDR2 FQNNGV.

The chain has TRBV7-3 and TRBJ2-2, with TRBD2 as a possible D gene (6 bases). Trimming removed 5 bases from V and 2 bases from J, with 15 bases in between. CDR3 length: 16 amino acids. CDR1 SGHTA and CDR2 FQGTGA come from the germline V gene. The CDR3 protein is CASSPISGANTGELFF. The CDR3 DNA reads as TGTGCCAGCAGCCCCATTAGCGGAGCTAACACCGGGGAGCTGTTTTTT.

This sequence joins TRBV5-1 and TRBJ2-3; D not certain. The CDR3 has 14 amino acids. Germline V CDR1 and CDR2: SGHRS, YFSETQ. Trimming shortened V by 0 bases and J by 5 bases, and 10 bases separated the two germline ends. CDR3 bases: TGCGCCAGCAGCTTGGAGGCCACGGGAGATACGCAGTATTTT. Its protein is CASSLEATGDTQYF.

J is TRBJ1-5 and V is TRBV18, with a possible D match to TRBD1 (5 bases). The germline V gene has CDR1 KGHSH and CDR2 LQKENI. Trimming stripped 0 bases from V and 7 bases from J, with 7 bases between. The CDR3 totals 13 residues. This CDR3 reads CASSPPGGQPQHF. In nucleotides, the CDR3 is TGTGCCAGCTCACCACCGGGGGGGCAGCCCCAGCATTTT.

This chain uses TRBV19 with TRBJ2-7, with 12 bases identical to TRBD1. Germline assignment: CDR1 LNHDA and CDR2 SQIVND (reference sequence). Germline trimming cut 2 bases from V and 7 bases from J; bases unmatched to any gene: 6. This CDR3 comprises 15 residues. The CDR3, as DNA: TGTGCCAGTAGTATACCGGGACAGGGGGCGTCAGAGCAGTACTTC. It translates to CASSIPGQGASEQYF.

The chain carries TRBV5-4 and TRBJ2-5; D remains ambiguous. The CDR3 length is 14 residues. Trimming took off 0 bases at V and 0 bases at J, with 6 bases between the two ends. Germline CDR1 and CDR2: SGHNT and YYREEE (reference sequence). The CDR3 nucleotides are TGTGCCAGCAGCTTGGAACAGTACCAAGAGACCCAGTACTTC. It codes for CASSLEQYQETQYF. The complete variable domain, with remaining parts taken from reference TRBV5-4 and TRBJ2-5, reads ETGVTQSPTHLIKTRGQQVTLRCSSQSGHNTVSWYQQALGQGPQFIFQYYREEENGRGNFPPRFSGLQFPNYSSELNVNALELDDSALYLCASSLEQYQETQYFGPGTRLLVL.

In this sample, this clone turned up once. This sequence joins TRBV2 and TRBJ2-3; D is unclear. Germline-derived CDR1 and CDR2 are SNHLY and FYNNEI. V lost 7 bases and J 2 bases, leaving 10 bases between the germline ends. The length of the CDR3 is 13 residues. CDR3 protein: CASIQAPTDTQYF. The CDR3 coding sequence is TGTGCCAGCATTCAGGCTCCCACAGATACGCAGTATTTT.